Listed here are 9 T cell receptor beta chains from one sample, sequenced in a study of OX40 agonist ivuxolimab in advanced cancers. Libraries were prepared through the immunoSEQ multiplex PCR assay. Entries here come from immuneACCESS through TCRdb and include only in-frame sequences with V and J called. Some clones fail to appear in such tables; in the studies checked, an unresolved V gene covers under half of the shortfall, and the cause of the remainder is unknown. This sample gives 30,000 to 35,000 clones in total; around 83% of them show up just once. The ten largest clonotypes hold 2.6% of the sample. Source: CD4+ or CD8+ T cells sorted from blood, taken in a trial of the OX40 agonist ivuxolimab. These receptors were taken from an adult with an advanced solid tumor such as melanoma, head and neck, liver or kidney cancer.

This clone was picked up one time. The chain joins TRBV4-1 to TRBJ1-1; D uncertain. With 8 bases removed from V and 8 bases from J, the gap between germline ends came to 24 bases. Germline V lookup: CDR1 MGHRA, CDR2 YSYEKL. This CDR3 contains 15 residues. The CDR3 nucleotides read TGCGCCAGCCAGCCAAGAAATATCGGGATGTCGGAAGCTTTCTTT. Translating gives CASQPRNIGMSEAFF.

V and J are TRBV2 and TRBJ2-6; D possibly corresponds to TRBD2 (5 bases). From germline, CDR1 is SNHLY and CDR2 FYNNEI. The CDR3 has 13 amino acids. This chain's CDR3 is CAGGRSQANVLTF. CDR3 DNA: TGTGCTGGAGGACGTTCCCAGGCCAACGTCCTGACTTTC.

This clone has a handful of counts. This chain uses TRBV5-1 with TRBJ2-1; D call uncertain. CDR3 length: 12 residues. V was shortened by 0 bases and J by 10 bases, with 8 bases between the two germline ends. Germline V CDR1 and CDR2: SGHRS, YFSETQ. This CDR3 is CASSLELREQFF. DNA for the CDR3: TGCGCCAGCAGCTTGGAACTGCGGGAGCAGTTCTTC.

This clone was counted once. This chain uses TRBV5-1 with TRBJ2-6; 8 nucleotides line up with TRBD2. The germline gives CDR1 SGHRS, CDR2 YFSETQ. J gave up 1 base and V 4 bases, and 22 bases lay outside the gene matches. The CDR3 length is 22 residues. CDR3 protein: CASSNLGLATLLVSSGANVLTF. Written as DNA, the CDR3 is TGCGCCAGCAGCAACCTAGGACTAGCTACTTTATTGGTCTCATCTGGGGCCAACGTCCTGACTTTC.

The genes are TRBV6-5 and TRBJ2-2; D not resolved. The V end lost 6 bases, the J end lost 5 bases, and 4 bases lay between the germline ends. Germline lookup yields CDR1 MNHEY and CDR2 SVGAGI. This CDR3 comprises 11 residues. Here the CDR3 reads CASRSTGELFF. The CDR3 DNA sequence: TGTGCCAGCAGGTCGACCGGGGAGCTGTTTTTT.

This clone was counted a single time. The gene calls are TRBV7-2 and TRBJ2-7; 9 bases line up with TRBD1. Germline V gene lookup returns CDR1 SGHTA and CDR2 FQGNSA. The CDR3 extends over 16 amino acids. V shed 5 bases and J 4 bases; nucleotides not matched to a gene: 12. In DNA form, the CDR3 reads TGTGCCAGCAGCACGAAGACAGGGGGATTCGGGTACGAGCAGTACTTC. This encodes CASSTKTGGFGYEQYF. Full variable domain (remainder filled in from reference TRBV7-2 and TRBJ2-7): GAGVSQSPSNKVTEKGKDVELRCDPISGHTALYWYRQSLGQGLEFLIYFQGNSAPDKSGLPSDRFSAERTGGSVSTLTIQRTQQEDSAVYLCASSTKTGGFGYEQYFGPGTRLTVT.

The V gene is TRBV6-1, the J gene TRBJ1-5; a weak D match, TRBD1 (5 bases). The CDR3 is 13 residues long. Trimming pared 6 bases from V and 3 bases from J, leaving 9 bases between. The germline CDR1 and CDR2 sequences are MNHNS and SASEGT. CDR3 residues: CASRGDPNQPQHF. The CDR3 DNA reads as TGTGCCAGCAGGGGGGACCCCAATCAGCCCCAGCATTTT.

The gene calls are TRBV4-3 and TRBJ1-1; 11 bases align to TRBD1. The junction had 6 bases not matched to a gene; V was cut back by 2 bases and J by 7 bases. This CDR3 contains 15 residues. Per germline, CDR1 LGHNA and CDR2 YSLEER. The CDR3 loop reads CASSQLGQGEVEAFF. The CDR3, as DNA: TGCGCCAGCAGCCAATTGGGACAGGGGGAAGTTGAAGCTTTCTTT.

The J gene is TRBJ2-7, the V gene TRBV19; 7 bases match TRBD2. V shed 2 bases and J 0 bases; nucleotides not matched to a gene: 4. In germline, CDR1 is LNHDA, CDR2 SQIVND (reference sequence). This CDR3 spans 15 amino acids. Here the CDR3 reads CASSIRGGSSYEQYF. The CDR3 DNA is TGTGCCAGTAGTATACGAGGCGGGAGCTCCTACGAGCAGTACTTC. Complete variable domain (other parts from reference TRBV19 and TRBJ2-7): DGGITQSPKYLFRKEGQNVTLSCEQNLNHDAMYWYRQDPGQGLRLIYYSQIVNDFQKGDIAEGYSVSREKKESFPLTVTSAQKNPTAFYLCASSIRGGSSYEQYFGPGTRLTVT.